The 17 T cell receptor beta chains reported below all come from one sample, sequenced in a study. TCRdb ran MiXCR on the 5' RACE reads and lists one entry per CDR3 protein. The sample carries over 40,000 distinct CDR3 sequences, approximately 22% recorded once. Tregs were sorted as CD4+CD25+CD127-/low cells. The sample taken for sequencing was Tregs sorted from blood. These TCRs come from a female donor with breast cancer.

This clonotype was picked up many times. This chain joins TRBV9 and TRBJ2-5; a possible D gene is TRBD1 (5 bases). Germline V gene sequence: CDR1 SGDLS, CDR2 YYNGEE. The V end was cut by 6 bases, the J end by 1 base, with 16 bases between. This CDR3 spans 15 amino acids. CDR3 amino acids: CASTPRQGFQETQYF. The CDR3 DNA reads TGTGCCAGCACACCACGCCAGGGTTTCCAAGAGACCCAGTACTTC.

This chain's CDR3 is CASSLFGLKGYTF. The CDR3 DNA follows: TGTGCCAGCAGTTTGTTCGGGTTGAAGGGCTACACCTTC. The rearrangement uses TRBV27 and TRBJ1-2; D remains unclear. The V gene lost 3 bases and the J gene lost 8 bases, with 13 bases spanning the gap. This CDR3 has 13 residues. The V gene's germline CDR1 is MNHEY and CDR2 SMNVEV (reference sequence).

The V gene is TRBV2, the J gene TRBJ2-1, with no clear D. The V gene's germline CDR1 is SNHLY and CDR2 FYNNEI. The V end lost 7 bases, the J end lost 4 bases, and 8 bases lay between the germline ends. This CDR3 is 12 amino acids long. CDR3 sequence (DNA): TGTGCCAGCACCGGACCATACAATGAGCAGTTCTTC. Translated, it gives CASTGPYNEQFF. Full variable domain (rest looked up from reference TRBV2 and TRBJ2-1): EPEVTQTPSHQVTQMGQEVILRCVPISNHLYFYWYRQILGQKVEFLVSFYNNEISEKSEIFDDQFSVERPDGSNFTLKIRSTKLEDSAMYFCASTGPYNEQFFGPGTRLTVL.

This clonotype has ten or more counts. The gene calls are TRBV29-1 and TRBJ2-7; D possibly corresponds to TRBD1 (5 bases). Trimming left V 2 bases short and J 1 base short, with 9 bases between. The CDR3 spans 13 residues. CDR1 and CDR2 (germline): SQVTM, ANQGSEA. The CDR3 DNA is TGCAGCGTTGAACATACAGGTTCCTACGAGCAGTACTTC. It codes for CSVEHTGSYEQYF.

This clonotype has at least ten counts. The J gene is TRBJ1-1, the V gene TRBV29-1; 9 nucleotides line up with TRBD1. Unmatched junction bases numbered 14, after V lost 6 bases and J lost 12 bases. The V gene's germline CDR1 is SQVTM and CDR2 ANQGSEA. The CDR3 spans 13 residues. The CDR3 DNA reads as TGCAGCGTCCCCGTGCCCCTTGGACAGGGGTCTTTCTTT. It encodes CSVPVPLGQGSFF.

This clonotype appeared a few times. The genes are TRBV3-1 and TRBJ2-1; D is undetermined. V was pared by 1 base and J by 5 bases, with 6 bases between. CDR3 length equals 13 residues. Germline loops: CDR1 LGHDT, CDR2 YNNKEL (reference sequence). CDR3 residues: CASSQVTDNEQFF. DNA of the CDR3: TGTGCCAGCAGCCAAGTCACGGACAATGAGCAGTTCTTC.

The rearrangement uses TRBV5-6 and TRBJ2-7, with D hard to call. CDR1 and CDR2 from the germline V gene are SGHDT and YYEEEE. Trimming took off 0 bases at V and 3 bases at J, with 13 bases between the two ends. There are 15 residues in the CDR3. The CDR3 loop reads CASSLVAGSLYEQYF. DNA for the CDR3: TGTGCCAGCAGCTTGGTTGCAGGCTCTCTCTACGAGCAGTACTTC. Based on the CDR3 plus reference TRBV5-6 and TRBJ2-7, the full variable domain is DAGVTQSPTHLIKTRGQQVTLRCSPKSGHDTVSWYQQALGQGPQFIFQYYEEEERQRGNFPDRFSGHQFPNYSSELNVNALLLGDSALYLCASSLVAGSLYEQYFGPGTRLTVT.

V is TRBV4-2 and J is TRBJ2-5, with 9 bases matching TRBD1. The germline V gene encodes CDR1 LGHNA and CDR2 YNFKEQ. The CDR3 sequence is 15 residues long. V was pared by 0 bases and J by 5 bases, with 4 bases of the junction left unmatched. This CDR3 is CASSQEGQGGETQYF. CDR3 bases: TGTGCCAGCAGCCAAGAGGGACAGGGAGGGGAGACCCAGTACTTC.

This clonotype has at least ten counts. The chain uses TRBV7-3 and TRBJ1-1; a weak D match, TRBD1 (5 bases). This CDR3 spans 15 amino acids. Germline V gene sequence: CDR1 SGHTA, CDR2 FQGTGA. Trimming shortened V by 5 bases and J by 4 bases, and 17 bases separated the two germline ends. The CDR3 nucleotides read TGTGCCAGCAGCCCGACGGGGGGGGGAGGCACTGAAGCTTTCTTT. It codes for CASSPTGGGGTEAFF.

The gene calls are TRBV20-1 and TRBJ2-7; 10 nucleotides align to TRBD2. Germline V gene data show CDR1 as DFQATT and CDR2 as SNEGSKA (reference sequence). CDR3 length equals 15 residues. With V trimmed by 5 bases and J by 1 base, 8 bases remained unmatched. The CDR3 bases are TGCAGTGCTCGCTACTCTAGCGGGAGTTCCTACGAGCAGTACTTC. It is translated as CSARYSSGSSYEQYF.

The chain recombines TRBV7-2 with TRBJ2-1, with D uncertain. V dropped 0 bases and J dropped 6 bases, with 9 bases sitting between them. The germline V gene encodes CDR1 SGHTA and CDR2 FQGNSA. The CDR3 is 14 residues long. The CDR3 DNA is TGTGCCAGCAGCTTAGCGAACTGGTCCAATGAGCAGTTCTTC. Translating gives CASSLANWSNEQFF.

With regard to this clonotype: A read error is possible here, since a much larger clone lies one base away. CDR3 sequence: CAGSSSGTDYGYTF. CDR3 nucleotide sequence: TGTGCCGGCAGTTCCTCAGGGACAGACTATGGCTACACCTTC. The V and J genes are TRBV28 and TRBJ1-2; 7 bases are shared with TRBD1. Germline-derived CDR1 and CDR2 are MDHEN and SYDVKM. There are 14 residues in the CDR3.

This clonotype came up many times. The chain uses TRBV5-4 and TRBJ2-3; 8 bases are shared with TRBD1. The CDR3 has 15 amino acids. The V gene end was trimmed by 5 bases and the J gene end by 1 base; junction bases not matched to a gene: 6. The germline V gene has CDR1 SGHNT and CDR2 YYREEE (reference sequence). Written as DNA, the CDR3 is TGTGCCAGCAGTAAAGGACAGGGTGGCACAGATACGCAGTATTTT. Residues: CASSKGQGGTDTQYF.

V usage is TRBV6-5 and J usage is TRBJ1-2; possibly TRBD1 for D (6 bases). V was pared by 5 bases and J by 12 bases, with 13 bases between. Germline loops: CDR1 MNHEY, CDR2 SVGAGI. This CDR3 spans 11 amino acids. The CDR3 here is CASSTGIGHTF. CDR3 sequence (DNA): TGTGCCAGCAGTACAGGGATAGGCCACACCTTC.

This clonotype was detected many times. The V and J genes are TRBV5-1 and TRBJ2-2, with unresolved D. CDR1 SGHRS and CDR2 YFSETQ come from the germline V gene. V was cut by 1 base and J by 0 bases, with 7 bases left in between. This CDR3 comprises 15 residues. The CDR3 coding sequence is TGCGCCAGCAGCTTGCGGCTTCCGAACACCGGGGAGCTGTTTTTT. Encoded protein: CASSLRLPNTGELFF.

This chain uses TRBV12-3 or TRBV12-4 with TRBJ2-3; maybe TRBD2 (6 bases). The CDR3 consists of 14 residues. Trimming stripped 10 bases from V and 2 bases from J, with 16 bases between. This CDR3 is CATTRAGSTDTQYF. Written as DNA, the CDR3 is TGTGCCACGACCCGGGCGGGATCCACAGATACGCAGTATTTT.

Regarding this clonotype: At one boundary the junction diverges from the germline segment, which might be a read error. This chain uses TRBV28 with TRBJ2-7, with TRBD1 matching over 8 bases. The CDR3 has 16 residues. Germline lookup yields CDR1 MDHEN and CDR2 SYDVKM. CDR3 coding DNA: TGTGCCAGCGGTTTGTTCCAAGTTGCAGGGGGCGACGAGCAGTACTTC. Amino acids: CASGLFQVAGGDEQYF. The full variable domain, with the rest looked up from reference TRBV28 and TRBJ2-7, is DVKVTQSSRYLVKRTGEKVFLECVQDMDHENMFWYRQDPGLGLRLIYFSYDVKMKEKGDIPEGYSVSREKKERFSLILESASTNQTSMYLCASGLFQVAGGDEQYFGPGTRLTVT.